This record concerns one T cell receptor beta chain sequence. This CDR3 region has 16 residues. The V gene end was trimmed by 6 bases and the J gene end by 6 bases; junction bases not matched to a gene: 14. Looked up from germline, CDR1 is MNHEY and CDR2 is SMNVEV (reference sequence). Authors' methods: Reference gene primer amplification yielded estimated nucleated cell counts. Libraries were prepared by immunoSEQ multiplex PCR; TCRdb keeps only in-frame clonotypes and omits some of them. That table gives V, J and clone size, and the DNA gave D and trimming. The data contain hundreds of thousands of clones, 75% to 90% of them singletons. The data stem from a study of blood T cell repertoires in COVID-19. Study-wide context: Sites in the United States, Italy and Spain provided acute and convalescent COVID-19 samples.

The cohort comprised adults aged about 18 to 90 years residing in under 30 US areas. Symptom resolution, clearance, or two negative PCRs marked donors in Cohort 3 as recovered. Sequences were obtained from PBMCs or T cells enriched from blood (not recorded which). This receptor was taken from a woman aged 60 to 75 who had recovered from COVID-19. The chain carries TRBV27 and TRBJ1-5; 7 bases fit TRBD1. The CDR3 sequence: CASSPISDRRGQPQHF. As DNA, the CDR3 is TGTGCCAGCAGCCCAATCTCGGACAGGAGGGGTCAGCCCCAGCATTTT.